This T cell receptor beta chain comes out of a study of blood T cell repertoires in COVID-19. Study at large: There were acute and convalescent COVID-19 samples, and they came from the United States, Italy and Spain. Sample material is recorded as cDNA or gDNA derived from T cells, B-cell-depleted T cells, or PBMCs.

Method: immunoSEQ multiplex PCR; TCRdb's copy keeps in-frame clones and lacks some. The table records approximately 89,000 clones, more than 80% of them present only once. The V segment lost 0 bases and the J segment 1 base; nucleotides outside the gene matches: 3. The CDR3 is 16 amino acids. The germline gives CDR1 MGHRA, CDR2 YSYEKL. This sequence originates from a human donor in a cohort sampled during active COVID-19. Source material: peripheral blood. The V call is TRBV4-1, the J call TRBJ1-1; 9 bases line up with TRBD1. The DNA for the CDR3 is TGCGCCAGCAGCCAAGACAGGGACAGGGCGAACACTGAAGCTTTCTTT. It specifies CASSQDRDRANTEAFF.